This T cell receptor (beta chain) was recovered during a study of OX40 agonist ivuxolimab in advanced cancers. Across the whole study: Three dose-escalation patients had partial responses: one with hepatocellular carcinoma and two with cutaneous melanoma.

Profiling relied on immunoSEQ multiplex PCR, and the TCRdb table lists in-frame clones only, not all of them. The sample has 85,000 to 100,000 clones, around 87% seen once. This CDR3 is 14 amino acids long. Germline CDR1 reads LNHNV; CDR2 reads YYDKDF (reference sequence). Trimming took off 1 base at V and 4 bases at J, with 7 bases between the two ends. This clonotype was sampled from an adult with an advanced solid tumor such as melanoma, head and neck, liver or kidney cancer. This chain connects TRBV15 to TRBJ1-4, with D unclear. The starting material was CD4+ or CD8+ T cells sorted from blood, obtained in a trial of the OX40 agonist ivuxolimab. DNA of the CDR3: TGTGCCACCAGCAGAGGGCAGTTTAATGAAAAACTGTTTTTT. Protein product: CATSRGQFNEKLFF.